This T cell receptor beta chain was documented in a study of blood T cell repertoires in COVID-19. Across the whole study: PBMCs, B-cell-depleted T cells, or T cells provided the cDNA or gDNA that made up the material.

Original analysis: Amplifying reference gene primers gave estimates of nucleated cell counts. Assay used: immunoSEQ multiplex PCR; TCRdb lists only in-frame clones, some missing. V and J calls and clone size are those listed in that table; D and trimming were worked out from the DNA. The sample carries roughly 430,000 clones, 88% recorded once. CDR3 length equals 13 residues. Trimming took off 8 bases at V and 2 bases at J, with 7 bases between the two ends. CDR1 and CDR2 from the germline V gene are MNHEY and SVGAGI. Sequencing was performed on PBMCs or T cells enriched from blood (not recorded which). The V and J genes are TRBV6-5 and TRBJ1-6, with D hard to call. This clonotype originated in a woman aged 40 to 50 with acute COVID-19. The CDR3 here is CASSQTYNSPLHF. For the CDR3, the DNA is TGTGCCAGCTCACAGACCTATAATTCACCCCTCCACTTT.